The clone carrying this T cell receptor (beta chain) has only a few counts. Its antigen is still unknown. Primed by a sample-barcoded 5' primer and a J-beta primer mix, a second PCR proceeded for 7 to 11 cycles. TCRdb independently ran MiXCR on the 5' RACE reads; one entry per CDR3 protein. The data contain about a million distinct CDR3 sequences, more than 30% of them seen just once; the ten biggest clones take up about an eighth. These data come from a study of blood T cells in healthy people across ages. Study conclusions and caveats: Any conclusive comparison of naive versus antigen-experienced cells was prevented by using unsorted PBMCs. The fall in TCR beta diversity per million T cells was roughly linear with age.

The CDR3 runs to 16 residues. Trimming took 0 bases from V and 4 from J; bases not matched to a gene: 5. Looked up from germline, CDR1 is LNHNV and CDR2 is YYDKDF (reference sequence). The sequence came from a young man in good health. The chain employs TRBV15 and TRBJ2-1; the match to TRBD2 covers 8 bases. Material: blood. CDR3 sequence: CATSRDGGAIYNEQFF. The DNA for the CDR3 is TGTGCCACCAGCAGAGACGGGGGGGCTATATACAATGAGCAGTTCTTC.